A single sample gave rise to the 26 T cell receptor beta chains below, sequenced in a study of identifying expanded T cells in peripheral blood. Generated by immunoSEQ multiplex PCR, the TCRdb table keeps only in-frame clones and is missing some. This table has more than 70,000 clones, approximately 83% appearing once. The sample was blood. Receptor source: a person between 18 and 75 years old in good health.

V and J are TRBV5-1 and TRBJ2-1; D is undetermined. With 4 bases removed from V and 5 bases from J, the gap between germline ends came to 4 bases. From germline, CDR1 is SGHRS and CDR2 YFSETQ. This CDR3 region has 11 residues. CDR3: CASSPNNEQFF. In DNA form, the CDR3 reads TGCGCCAGCAGCCCGAACAATGAGCAGTTCTTC.

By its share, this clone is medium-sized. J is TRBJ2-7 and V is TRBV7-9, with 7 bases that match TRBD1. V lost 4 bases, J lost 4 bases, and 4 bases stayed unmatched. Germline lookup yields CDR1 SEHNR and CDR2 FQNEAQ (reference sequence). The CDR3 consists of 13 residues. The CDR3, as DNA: TGTGCCAGCAGCTACGGGACAGTATACGAGCAGTACTTC. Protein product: CASSYGTVYEQYF.

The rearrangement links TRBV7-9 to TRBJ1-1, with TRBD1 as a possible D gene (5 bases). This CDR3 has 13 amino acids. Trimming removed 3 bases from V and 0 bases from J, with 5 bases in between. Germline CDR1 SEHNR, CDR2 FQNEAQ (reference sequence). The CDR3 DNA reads TGTGCCAGCAGCTTCAGGGTGAACACTGAAGCTTTCTTT. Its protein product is CASSFRVNTEAFF.

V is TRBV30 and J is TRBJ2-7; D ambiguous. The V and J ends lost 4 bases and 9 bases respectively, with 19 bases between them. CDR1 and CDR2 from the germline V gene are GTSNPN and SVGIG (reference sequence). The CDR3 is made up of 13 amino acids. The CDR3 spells CAWKWHSSLTQYF. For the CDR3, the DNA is TGTGCCTGGAAGTGGCATTCGAGTCTAACGCAGTACTTC.

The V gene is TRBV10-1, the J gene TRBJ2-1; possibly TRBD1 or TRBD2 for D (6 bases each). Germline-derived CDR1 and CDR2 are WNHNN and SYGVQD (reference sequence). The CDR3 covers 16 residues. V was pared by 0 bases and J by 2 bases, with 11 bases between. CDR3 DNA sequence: TGCGCCAGCAGTGAGTCCGGGGGCGCGACCTACAATGAGCAGTTCTTC. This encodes CASSESGGATYNEQFF.

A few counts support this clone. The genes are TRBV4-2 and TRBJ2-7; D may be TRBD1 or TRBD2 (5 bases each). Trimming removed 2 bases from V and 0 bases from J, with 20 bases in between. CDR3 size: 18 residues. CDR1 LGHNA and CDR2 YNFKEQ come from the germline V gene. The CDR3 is CASSQIGWGRDNSYEQYF. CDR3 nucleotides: TGTGCCAGCAGCCAAATAGGGTGGGGGAGAGATAACTCCTACGAGCAGTACTTC.

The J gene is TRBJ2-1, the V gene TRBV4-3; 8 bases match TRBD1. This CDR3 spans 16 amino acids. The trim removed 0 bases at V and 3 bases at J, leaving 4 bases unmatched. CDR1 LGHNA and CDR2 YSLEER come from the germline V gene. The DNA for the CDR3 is TGCGCCAGCAGCCAAGATTGGACAGGGAGCTACAATGAGCAGTTCTTC. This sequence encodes CASSQDWTGSYNEQFF.

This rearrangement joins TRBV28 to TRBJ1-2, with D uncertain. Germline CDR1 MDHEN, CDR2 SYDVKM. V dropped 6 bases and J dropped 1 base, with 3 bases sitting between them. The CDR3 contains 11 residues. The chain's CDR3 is CASRSNYGYTF. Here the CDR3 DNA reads TGTGCCAGCAGAAGTAACTATGGCTACACCTTC.

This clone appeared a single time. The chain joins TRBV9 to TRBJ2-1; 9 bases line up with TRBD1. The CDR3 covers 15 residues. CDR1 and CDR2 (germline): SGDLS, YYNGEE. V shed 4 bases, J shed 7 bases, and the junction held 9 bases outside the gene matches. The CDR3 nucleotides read TGTGCCAGCAGCACCGGGACAGGGTTCCCTAATGAGCAGTTCTTC. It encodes CASSTGTGFPNEQFF.

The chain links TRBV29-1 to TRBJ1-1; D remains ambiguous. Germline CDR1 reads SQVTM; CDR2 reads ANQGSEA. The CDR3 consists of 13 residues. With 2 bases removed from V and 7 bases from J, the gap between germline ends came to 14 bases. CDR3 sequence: CSVEWQVPGEAFF. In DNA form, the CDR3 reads TGCAGCGTTGAATGGCAGGTCCCCGGTGAAGCTTTCTTT. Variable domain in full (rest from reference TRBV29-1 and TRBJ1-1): SAVISQKPSRDICQRGTSLTIQCQVDSQVTMMFWYRQQPGQSLTLIATANQGSEATYESGFVIDKFPISRPNLTFSTLTVSNMSPEDSSIYLCSVEWQVPGEAFFGQGTRLTVV.

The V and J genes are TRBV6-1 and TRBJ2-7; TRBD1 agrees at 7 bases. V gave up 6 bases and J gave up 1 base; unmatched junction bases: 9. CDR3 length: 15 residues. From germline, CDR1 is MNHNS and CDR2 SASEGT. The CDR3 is CASRTGTFESYEQYF. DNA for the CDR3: TGTGCCAGCAGGACAGGGACGTTTGAATCCTACGAGCAGTACTTC.

The CDR3 region is CASSETYGEAFF. CDR3 coding DNA: TGCGCCAGCAGTGAGACATACGGTGAAGCTTTCTTT. The J gene is TRBJ1-1, the V gene TRBV10-1; no clear D. Germline V gene lookup returns CDR1 WNHNN and CDR2 SYGVQD (reference sequence). Trimming removed 2 bases from V and 7 bases from J, with 8 bases in between. This CDR3 has 12 amino acids.

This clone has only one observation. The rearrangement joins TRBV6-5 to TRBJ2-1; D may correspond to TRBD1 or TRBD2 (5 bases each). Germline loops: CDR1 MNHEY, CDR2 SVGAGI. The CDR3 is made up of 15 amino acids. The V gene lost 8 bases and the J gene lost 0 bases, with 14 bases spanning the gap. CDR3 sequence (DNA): TGTGCCAGCCACGGGGCCACCCTCTCCTACAATGAGCAGTTCTTC. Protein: CASHGATLSYNEQFF.

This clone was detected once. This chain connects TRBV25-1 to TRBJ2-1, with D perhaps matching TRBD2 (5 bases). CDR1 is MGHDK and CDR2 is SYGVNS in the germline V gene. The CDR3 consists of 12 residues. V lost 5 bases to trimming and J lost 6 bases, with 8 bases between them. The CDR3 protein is CASSFAGNEQFF. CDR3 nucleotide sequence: TGTGCCAGCAGTTTCGCGGGCAATGAGCAGTTCTTC.

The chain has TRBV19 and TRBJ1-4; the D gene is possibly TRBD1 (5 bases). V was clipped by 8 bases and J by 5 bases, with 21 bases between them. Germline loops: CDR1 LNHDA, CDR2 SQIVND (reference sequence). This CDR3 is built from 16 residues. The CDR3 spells CASGSYRGGRNEKLFF. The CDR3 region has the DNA TGTGCCAGTGGTTCCTACCGGGGGGGGAGGAATGAAAAACTGTTTTTT.

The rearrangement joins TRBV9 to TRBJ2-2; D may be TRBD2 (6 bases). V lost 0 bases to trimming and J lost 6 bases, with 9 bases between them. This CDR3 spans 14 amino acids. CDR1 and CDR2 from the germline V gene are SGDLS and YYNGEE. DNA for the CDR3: TGTGCCAGCAGCGTAGCTAAGCGGGCCGGGGAGCTGTTTTTT. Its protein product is CASSVAKRAGELFF.

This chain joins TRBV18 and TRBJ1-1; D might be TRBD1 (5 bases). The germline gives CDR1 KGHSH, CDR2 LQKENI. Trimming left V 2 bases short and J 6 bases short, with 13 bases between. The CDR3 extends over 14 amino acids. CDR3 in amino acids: CASSPDEGAAEAFF. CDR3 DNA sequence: TGTGCCAGCTCACCAGATGAAGGGGCAGCTGAAGCTTTCTTT.

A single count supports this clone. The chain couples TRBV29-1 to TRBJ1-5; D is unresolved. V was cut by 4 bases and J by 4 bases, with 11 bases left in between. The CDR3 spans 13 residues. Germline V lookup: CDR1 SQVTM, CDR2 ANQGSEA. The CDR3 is CSVVGQLNQPQHF. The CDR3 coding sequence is TGCAGCGTTGTAGGGCAACTGAATCAGCCCCAGCATTTT.

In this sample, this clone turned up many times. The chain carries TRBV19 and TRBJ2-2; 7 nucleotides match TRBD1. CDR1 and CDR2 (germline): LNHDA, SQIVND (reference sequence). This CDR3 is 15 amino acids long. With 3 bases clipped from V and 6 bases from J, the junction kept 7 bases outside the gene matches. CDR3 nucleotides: TGTGCCAGTAGTATCGTGCAGGGGGTGGCCGGGGAGCTGTTTTTT. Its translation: CASSIVQGVAGELFF.

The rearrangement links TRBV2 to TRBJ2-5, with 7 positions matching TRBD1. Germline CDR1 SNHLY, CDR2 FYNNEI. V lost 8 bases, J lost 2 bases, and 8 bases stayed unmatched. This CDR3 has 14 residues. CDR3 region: CASAERGQQETQYF. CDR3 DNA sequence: TGTGCCAGCGCCGAGAGGGGGCAGCAAGAGACCCAGTACTTC.

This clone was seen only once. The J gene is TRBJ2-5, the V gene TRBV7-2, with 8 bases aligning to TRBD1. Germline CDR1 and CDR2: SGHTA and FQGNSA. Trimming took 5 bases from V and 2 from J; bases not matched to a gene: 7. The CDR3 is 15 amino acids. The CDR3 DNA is TGTGCCAGCAGCCCCCGGGACAGGCTACAAGAGACCCAGTACTTC. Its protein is CASSPRDRLQETQYF.

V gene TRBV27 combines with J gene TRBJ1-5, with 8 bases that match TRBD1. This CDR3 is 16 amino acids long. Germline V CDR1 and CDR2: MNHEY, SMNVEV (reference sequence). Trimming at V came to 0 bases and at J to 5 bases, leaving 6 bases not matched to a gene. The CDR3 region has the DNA TGTGCCAGCAGTTTATCCGGCAGGGGGCTGGATCAGCCCCAGCATTTT. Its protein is CASSLSGRGLDQPQHF.

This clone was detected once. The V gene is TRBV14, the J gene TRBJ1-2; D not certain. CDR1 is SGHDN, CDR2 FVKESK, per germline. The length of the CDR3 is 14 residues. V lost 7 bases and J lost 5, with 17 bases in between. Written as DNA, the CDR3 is TGTGCCAGCACCAGCTCTGGATCTTATTATGGCTACACCTTC. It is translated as CASTSSGSYYGYTF.

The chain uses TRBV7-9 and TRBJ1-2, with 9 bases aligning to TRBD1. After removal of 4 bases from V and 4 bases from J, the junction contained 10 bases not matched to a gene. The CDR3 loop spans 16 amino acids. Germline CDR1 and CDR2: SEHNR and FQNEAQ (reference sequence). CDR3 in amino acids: CASSSPGQGLSYGYTF. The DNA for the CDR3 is TGTGCCAGCAGCTCCCCGGGACAGGGTTTATCCTATGGCTACACCTTC.

For the CDR3, the DNA is TGTGCCAGCGGAGGGACAGACTATGGCTACACCTTC. Translated, it gives CASGGTDYGYTF. The chain has TRBV2 and TRBJ1-2; TRBD1 matches 7 bases. Trimming removed 8 bases from V and 3 bases from J; junction bases left unmatched: 3. Germline loops: CDR1 SNHLY, CDR2 FYNNEI. This CDR3 is built from 12 residues.

The CDR3 DNA reads as TGTGCCAGCAGCTTAGAACCCTGGGACAGGGATCACAATGAGCAGTTCTTC. Its protein is CASSLEPWDRDHNEQFF. This chain joins TRBV11-2 and TRBJ2-1, with TRBD1 identical over 9 bases. CDR1 and CDR2 from the germline V gene are SGHAT and FQNNGV. This CDR3 contains 17 residues. The V and J ends lost 0 bases and 5 bases, in that order; junction bases with no gene match: 8.